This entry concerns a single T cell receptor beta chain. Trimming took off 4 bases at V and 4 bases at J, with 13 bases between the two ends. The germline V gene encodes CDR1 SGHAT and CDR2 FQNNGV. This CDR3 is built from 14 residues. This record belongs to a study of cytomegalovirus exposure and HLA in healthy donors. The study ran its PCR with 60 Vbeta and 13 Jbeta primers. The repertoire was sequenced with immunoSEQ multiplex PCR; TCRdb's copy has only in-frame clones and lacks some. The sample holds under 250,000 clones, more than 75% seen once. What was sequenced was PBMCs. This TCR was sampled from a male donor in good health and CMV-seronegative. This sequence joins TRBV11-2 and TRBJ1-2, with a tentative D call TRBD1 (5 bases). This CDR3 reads CASSSGTPRYGYTF. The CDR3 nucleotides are TGTGCCAGCAGCTCTGGGACTCCACGCTATGGCTACACCTTC. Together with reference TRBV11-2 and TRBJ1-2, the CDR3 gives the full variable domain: EAGVAQSPRYKIIEKRQSVAFWCNPISGHATLYWYQQILGQGPKLLIQFQNNGVVDDSQLPKDRFSAERLKGVDSTLKIQPAKLEDSAVYLCASSSGTPRYGYTFGSGTRLTVV.